This entry concerns a single TCR beta chain. This sample is drawn from a study of blood T cell repertoires in COVID-19. As for the study in general: Sites in the United States, Italy and Spain provided acute and convalescent COVID-19 samples.

Source study methods: Amplifying reference gene primers gave estimates of nucleated cell counts. This table comes from immunoSEQ multiplex PCR, and its TCRdb copy is limited to in-frame clones, with some not included. The D gene and trimming were derived from the DNA, and the V and J assignments and clone size from that table. The sample consists of under 200,000 clones, around 87% of them appearing once. The Seattle patients joined while their infection was active and were tracked longitudinally afterward. The CDR3 has 13 residues. CDR1 and CDR2 (germline): LNHDA, SQIVND (reference sequence). Trimming removed 6 bases from V and 7 bases from J, with 13 bases in between.

The chain recombines TRBV19 with TRBJ1-5, with D possibly being TRBD1 (5 bases). The TCR sequence derives from a woman aged 70-85 years with COVID-19, enrolled during active disease. The sequencing sample was made of peripheral blood. The CDR3 nucleotides read TGTGCCAGTAGCACCAGGGTTGCGCAGCCCCAGCATTTT. Translating it yields CASSTRVAQPQHF. Complete variable domain (other parts from reference TRBV19 and TRBJ1-5): DGGITQSPKYLFRKEGQNVTLSCEQNLNHDAMYWYRQDPGQGLRLIYYSQIVNDFQKGDIAEGYSVSREKKESFPLTVTSAQKNPTAFYLCASSTRVAQPQHFGDGTRLSIL.